These T cell receptor beta chains were read from a single sample in a study of T-cell memory formation after mild COVID-19. MiXCR, run by TCRdb on the 5' RACE reads, gives a single entry per CDR3 protein. In the table there are under 700,000 distinct CDR3 sequences, roughly 20% of which are singletons. The sample consisted of PBMCs or a T cell subset sorted from them (not recorded which). Receptors were obtained from an adult woman who had mild COVID-19 (a few samples of this study predate the infection). Cell type and time point are not known. CDR3s include the opening cysteine and the closing phenylalanine or tryptophan. Fields, in order: D gene, V gene, clone size, J gene, CDR3 DNA, CDR3 protein. A D gene is named only where the DNA matches it firmly. Clone sizes are given selectively: once, few, many, or a class where the clone is expanded.

TRBD1	TRBV7-9	few	TRBJ1-2	TGTGCCAGCAGCTTAGCGAGCGGGACAGATAACTATGGCTACACCTTC	CASSLASGTDNYGYTF
TRBD1	TRBV5-1	-	TRBJ2-7	TGCGCCAGCCAGAGAGGGACAGGGGACTACGAGCAGTACTTC	CASQRGTGDYEQYF
TRBD1	TRBV6-2/TRBV6-3	-	TRBJ2-7	TGTGCCAGCAGTGCCCTCCGGGACAGGGGCGAGCAGTACTTC	CASSALRDRGEQYF
-	TRBV5-1	-	TRBJ1-2	TGCGCCAGCAGCTCGGATATCTATGGCTACACCTTC	CASSSDIYGYTF
TRBD2	TRBV4-2	few	TRBJ2-3	TGTGCCAGCAGCCAGCCCAGCGGGAGAGGCGCAGATACGCAGTATTTT	CASSQPSGRGADTQYF
TRBD1	TRBV7-9	-	TRBJ2-7	TGTGCCAGCAGCGCAAGATCCGGACAGGGTTACGAGCAGTACTTC	CASSARSGQGYEQYF
-	TRBV11-2	few	TRBJ1-4	TGTGCCAGCAGCTTAGTGGTTCGTGAAAAACTGTTTTTT	CASSLVVREKLFF
-	TRBV27	-	TRBJ1-5	TGTGCCAGCTCACGGGAGGGATATCAGCCCCAGCATTTT	CASSREGYQPQHF
-	TRBV5-1	few	TRBJ2-3	TGCGCCAGCACCTCACGGACTCACGGCTACACAGATACGCAGTATTTT	CASTSRTHGYTDTQYF
-	TRBV6-5	few	TRBJ2-1	TGTGCCAGCAGTTACAGGACCCGGGATAACAATGAGCAGTTCTTC	CASSYRTRDNNEQFF
-	TRBV5-1	many	TRBJ2-1	TGCGCCAGCAGCAGGGCTCTTGACAATGAGCAGTTCTTC	CASSRALDNEQFF
-	TRBV19	-	TRBJ2-7	TGTGCCAGTAGTAACCCACAGGACCCCTCCTACGAGCAGTACTTC	CASSNPQDPSYEQYF
-	TRBV30	once	TRBJ2-6	TGTGCCTGGAGAACAGGTGCCGGGGCCAACGTCCTGACTTTC	CAWRTGAGANVLTF
TRBD2	TRBV7-2	-	TRBJ2-3	TGTGCCAGCAGCTCAGGACTAGCGGGGCATACGCAGTATTTT	CASSSGLAGHTQYF
-	TRBV9	-	TRBJ2-1	TGTGCCAGCAGCCCACAACTGAATTCCAGGGCGGCTGAGCAGTTCTTC	CASSPQLNSRAAEQFF
TRBD2	TRBV5-4	-	TRBJ2-3	TGTGCCAGCAGCGGAATAAGGACTAGCGGGGTCTCGGATACGCAGTATTTT	CASSGIRTSGVSDTQYF
-	TRBV9	-	TRBJ2-2	TGTGCCAGCAGCCTCCTAGTCGTCGGGGAGCTGTTTTTT	CASSLLVVGELFF
-	TRBV2	few	TRBJ1-2	TGTGCCAGCGGATTATCCCGCTATGGCTACACCTTC	CASGLSRYGYTF
-	TRBV12-3/TRBV12-4	-	TRBJ1-3	TGTGCCAGCAGTTTCGCGGGGACGGGAAACACCATATATTTT	CASSFAGTGNTIYF
-	TRBV21-1	few	TRBJ2-1	TGTGCCAGCAGCAAACGGGAGGATGAGCAGTTCTTC	CASSKREDEQFF
-	TRBV6-6	-	TRBJ2-7	TGTGCCAGCAGTTACAGATCCCAACTCGGCTACGAGCAGTACTTC	CASSYRSQLGYEQYF
-	TRBV12-5	-	TRBJ2-1	TGTGCTAGTGGTTTGGTGTGGGAGGGGGGCTACAATGAGCAGTTCTTC	CASGLVWEGGYNEQFF
-	TRBV7-9	few	TRBJ2-7	TGTGCCAGCAGCTTAACCCTGGGCAGAGACTACGAGCAGTACTTC	CASSLTLGRDYEQYF
-	TRBV5-6	-	TRBJ2-2	TGTGCCAGCAGCTGGGAGGCCGGGGAGCTGTTTTTT	CASSWEAGELFF
TRBD2	TRBV7-9	few	TRBJ2-1	TGTGCCAGTTCATCCGGGACTAGCGGGGGCCAAGCCTACAATGAGCAGTTCTTC	CASSSGTSGGQAYNEQFF
TRBD1	TRBV11-2	-	TRBJ2-2	TGTGCCAGCAGGCGACCTTATGGTGGGACAGCCACCGGGGAGCTGTTTTTT	CASRRPYGGTATGELFF
-	TRBV5-1	-	TRBJ1-2	TGCGCCGGCAGCCCCGGGACGGCCTCTTCTAACTATGGCTACACCTTC	CAGSPGTASSNYGYTF
TRBD1	TRBV10-3	many	TRBJ2-7	TGTGCCATCAGCGAGGACAGGGAAACCTACGAGCAGTACTTC	CAISEDRETYEQYF
-	TRBV7-2	-	TRBJ2-5	TGTGCCAGCAGCTTAAGCGTACAAGAGACCCAGTACTTC	CASSLSVQETQYF
-	TRBV24-1	many	TRBJ1-2	TGTGCCACCAGTGATTCCGGGACCGAGCGCTATGGCTACACCTTC	CATSDSGTERYGYTF
TRBD1	TRBV7-2	few	TRBJ1-4	TGTGCCAGCAGCTACTGGACAGGGGGGGAAAAACTGTTTTTT	CASSYWTGGEKLFF
-	TRBV7-8	few	TRBJ1-5	TGTGCCAGCGGCAGGAGCAATCAGCCCCAGCATTTT	CASGRSNQPQHF
TRBD1	TRBV20-1	many	TRBJ2-1	TGCAGTGCTAGAGGGTGGCAGGGGGCACGGGAGCAGTTCTTC	CSARGWQGAREQFF